These 18 T cell receptor beta chains were sequenced from one sample in a study of CD8+ T cells in alopecia areata. The treatment is: oral pan-JAK inhibitor, 5-10 mg twice daily. As the sequencing template, cDNA was produced by extracting RNA and reverse transcribing it. Generated by immunoSEQ multiplex PCR, the TCRdb table keeps only in-frame clones and is missing some. This table has hundreds of thousands of clones, roughly two fifths appearing once. Sample: CD4+ T cells sorted from blood, taken between weeks 30 and 35, from a patient treated with tofacitinib. The origin of the receptors is a human donor with alopecia areata.

This clone was seen a few times. At one end, the junction sequence differs from germline, possibly due to a read error. The chain uses TRBV5-1 and TRBJ2-1; D uncertain. This CDR3 spans 16 amino acids. The germline gives CDR1 SGHRS, CDR2 YFSETQ. DNA of the CDR3: TGCGCCAGCACCTTGACTCGTTCGAGCTCCTACAATGAGCAGTTCTTC. It encodes CASTLTRSSSYNEQFF.

This clone was counted only a few times. The genes are TRBV6-6 and TRBJ1-4, with D maybe TRBD1 (5 bases). Germline V gives CDR1 MNHNY, CDR2 SVGAGI (reference sequence). The ends were cut back, 10 bases at V and 8 bases at J, with 11 bases in the middle. CDR3 length: 11 amino acids. The CDR3 nucleotides are TGTGCCATCGGAGCAGGGGAAAAACTGTTTTTT. Amino acids: CAIGAGEKLFF.

The CDR3 DNA sequence: TGTGCCAGCAGCTTAGCCGGGGGGGCTGGAGATACGCAGTATTTT. Its protein is CASSLAGGAGDTQYF. The rearrangement uses TRBV7-8 and TRBJ2-3; TRBD2 matches 8 bases. Trimming took 0 bases from V and 5 from J; bases not matched to a gene: 4. Germline V gives CDR1 SGHVS, CDR2 FQNEAQ. The CDR3 is made up of 15 amino acids.

Only a few counts were recorded for this clone. Other DNA sequences in the sample encode the same CDR3. This rearrangement joins TRBV29-1 to TRBJ2-7; TRBD1 matches 7 bases. Germline V gene data show CDR1 as SQVTM and CDR2 as ANQGSEA. The CDR3 loop spans 12 amino acids. J gave up 0 bases and V 4 bases, and 0 bases lay outside the gene matches. The CDR3 nucleotides are TGCAGCGTTGGGGACAGCTCCTACGAGCAGTACTTC. Translating gives CSVGDSSYEQYF.

The chain employs TRBV30 and TRBJ1-1; 7 bases map to TRBD1. The V segment lost 8 bases and the J segment 5 bases; nucleotides outside the gene matches: 14. The length of the CDR3 is 14 residues. The germline CDR1 and CDR2 sequences are GTSNPN and SVGIG (reference sequence). The CDR3 region is CAGNPGQFVTEAFF. The CDR3, as DNA: TGTGCCGGGAACCCGGGACAGTTCGTAACTGAAGCTTTCTTT.

This clone was observed a few times. The chain is built from TRBV7-3 and TRBJ2-1; D may be TRBD1 or TRBD2 (5 bases each). V dropped 1 base and J dropped 8 bases, with 12 bases sitting between them. CDR1 is SGHTA and CDR2 is FQGTGA in the germline V gene. CDR3 length equals 14 residues. Written as DNA, the CDR3 is TGTGCCAGCAGCTTAAGCTACCGGGGCGATGAGCAGTTCTTC. Encoded protein: CASSLSYRGDEQFF.

Of note for this clone: Other DNA sequences within the sample encode an identical CDR3. V usage is TRBV5-1 and J usage is TRBJ2-3; D gene ambiguous. This CDR3 is 14 amino acids long. V lost 0 bases and J lost 0, with 5 bases in between. Germline loops: CDR1 SGHRS, CDR2 YFSETQ. The CDR3 DNA reads TGCGCCAGCAGCTTGGCCCTAAGCACAGATACGCAGTATTTT. Translation gives CASSLALSTDTQYF. Full variable domain (rest looked up from reference TRBV5-1 and TRBJ2-3): KAGVTQTPRYLIKTRGQQVTLSCSPISGHRSVSWYQQTPGQGLQFLFEYFSETQRNKGNFPGRFSGRQFSNSRSEMNVSTLELGDSALYLCASSLALSTDTQYFGPGTRLTVL.

This clone came up once. DNA for the CDR3: TGTGCCACCAGCACAGACAGGGCGAGAGATACGCAGTATTTT. Amino acid sequence: CATSTDRARDTQYF. The rearrangement uses TRBV15 and TRBJ2-3; 7 nucleotides align to TRBD1. Trimming at V came to 4 bases and at J to 5 bases, leaving 6 bases not matched to a gene. The germline V gene encodes CDR1 LNHNV and CDR2 YYDKDF (reference sequence). The CDR3 contains 14 residues.

The rearrangement joins TRBV29-1 to TRBJ1-1; TRBD1 matches at 8 bases. Germline V lookup: CDR1 SQVTM, CDR2 ANQGSEA. With V trimmed by 6 bases and J by 3 bases, 9 bases remained unmatched. The CDR3 consists of 14 residues. CDR3 sequence: CSVWDRKGDTEAFF. The CDR3 DNA is TGCAGCGTATGGGACAGGAAGGGGGACACTGAAGCTTTCTTT. The whole variable domain, remainder taken from reference TRBV29-1 and TRBJ1-1, is SAVISQKPSRDICQRGTSLTIQCQVDSQVTMMFWYRQQPGQSLTLIATANQGSEATYESGFVIDKFPISRPNLTFSTLTVSNMSPEDSSIYLCSVWDRKGDTEAFFGQGTRLTVV.

This clone was recorded a few times. The chain has TRBV27 and TRBJ2-3, with 7 nucleotides matching TRBD1. The CDR3 runs 18 residues. J gave up 4 bases and V 5 bases, and 18 bases lay outside the gene matches. CDR1 and CDR2 (germline): MNHEY, SMNVEV (reference sequence). The CDR3 nucleotides are TGTGCCAGCAGTAGGGGCTGGGTAGGGGGCGCCTTTTCAGATACGCAGTATTTT. It translates to CASSRGWVGGAFSDTQYF.

This clone was seen only a few times. The rearrangement links TRBV11-1 to TRBJ2-1; the match to TRBD2 covers 8 bases. The CDR3 runs to 11 residues. Looked up from germline, CDR1 is SGHAT and CDR2 is FQDESV (reference sequence). J gave up 11 bases and V 8 bases, and 5 bases lay outside the gene matches. The CDR3 DNA is TGTGCCAGCCAACTAGCGGCTCAGCAGTTCTTC. Translating gives CASQLAAQQFF.

About this clone itself: One junction end disagrees with the germline gene, perhaps due to a read error. This chain links TRBV4-1 with TRBJ1-2; weak D call: TRBD1 (5 bases). Germline values: CDR1 MGHRA, CDR2 YSYEKL. The CDR3 has 13 amino acids. As DNA, the CDR3 is TGCGCCAGCAGCCAAGATCATATAGGGACCAGCTACTTC. As protein: CASSQDHIGTSYF.

The genes are TRBV30 and TRBJ1-6; 9 bases line up with TRBD1. The CDR3 runs to 12 residues. V lost 5 bases and J lost 9; bases outside the gene matches: 2. Germline CDR1 is GTSNPN and CDR2 is SVGIG (reference sequence). The CDR3 nucleotides read TGTGCCTGGCGGGACAGGGCTTCACCCCTCCACTTT. Protein: CAWRDRASPLHF.

The chain links TRBV4-2 to TRBJ1-2; 9 nucleotides match TRBD1. Germline V gene data show CDR1 as LGHNA and CDR2 as YNFKEQ. CDR3 length equals 16 residues. The junction had 6 bases not matched to a gene; V was cut back by 2 bases and J by 2 bases. As DNA, the CDR3 is TGTGCCAGCAGCCAAAGTACAGGGGGCGGAAACTATGGCTACACCTTC. Translated: CASSQSTGGGNYGYTF.

In this sample, this clone turned up a few times. Within the sample, other DNA sequences also encode this same CDR3. The chain employs TRBV18 and TRBJ2-5, with D possibly TRBD2 on 5 matching bases. This CDR3 region has 13 residues. Trimming pared 3 bases from V and 1 base from J, leaving 6 bases between. Germline CDR1 reads KGHSH; CDR2 reads LQKENI. The CDR3 sequence: CASSPGLQETQYF. In DNA, the CDR3 is TGTGCCAGCTCACCCGGACTCCAAGAGACCCAGTACTTC.

This clone was found a few times. The CDR3, as DNA: TGTGCCAGCGGGCCGAGGGACAGCACAGATACGCAGTATTTT. Protein: CASGPRDSTDTQYF. This rearrangement joins TRBV27 to TRBJ2-3; D tentatively fits TRBD1 or TRBD2 (5 bases each). The CDR3 runs 14 residues. Germline loops: CDR1 MNHEY, CDR2 SMNVEV (reference sequence). Trimming took 8 bases from V and 0 from J, leaving 12 bases between them.

The chain is built from TRBV27 and TRBJ2-7, with 8 positions matching TRBD1. The CDR3 has 13 amino acids. V gave up 2 bases and J gave up 3 bases; unmatched junction bases: 0. CDR1 MNHEY and CDR2 SMNVEV come from the germline V gene (reference sequence). The CDR3 region has the DNA TGTGCCAGCAGTTTAGACAGGGGCTACGAGCAGTACTTC. Encoded protein: CASSLDRGYEQYF.

Comments on this clone: In the same sample, other DNA sequences code for this CDR3. This rearrangement joins TRBV6-5 to TRBJ2-7; D is undetermined. Germline CDR1 and CDR2: MNHEY and SVGAGI. With 0 bases removed from V and 4 bases from J, the gap between germline ends came to 7 bases. This CDR3 spans 13 amino acids. The CDR3: CASSYSGSYEQYF. The DNA for the CDR3 is TGTGCCAGCAGTTACTCGGGCAGTTACGAGCAGTACTTC.